This passage covers 27 T cell receptor beta chains from one sample sequenced in a study of T cell repertoires in cytomegalovirus infection. No antigen has been assigned to these receptors. In TCRdb, the reads were re-called with MiXCR into one record per CDR3 protein. The sample has fewer than 900,000 distinct CDR3 sequences, 25% to 35% seen once. Sequenced material: cultured CD8+ T cells from PBMCs, taken from culture after CMV antigen stimulation. The receptors shown here come from a human donor in good health (CMV status not recorded). Some clones in this sample may be carry-over from other donors' samples.

The genes are TRBV29-1 and TRBJ1-5; D not certain. The CDR3 contains 14 residues. V was shortened by 0 bases and J by 1 base, with 7 bases between the two germline ends. Germline CDR1 is SQVTM and CDR2 is ANQGSEA. For the CDR3, the DNA is TGCAGCGTTGAAGATAAGGGCAGCAATCAGCCCCAGCATTTT. Residues: CSVEDKGSNQPQHF.

This clonotype was seen only a few times. V is TRBV27 and J is TRBJ1-2, with TRBD1 matching 9 bases. Per the germline V gene, CDR1 is MNHEY and CDR2 is SMNVEV (reference sequence). The CDR3 is 16 amino acids. V was pared by 1 base and J by 7 bases, with 10 bases of the junction left unmatched. The CDR3 nucleotides read TGTGCCAGCAGTTTATTCGCCCGGGACAGGGTATCTGGCTACACCTTC. This codes for CASSLFARDRVSGYTF.

The chain uses TRBV5-6 and TRBJ2-4; D call uncertain. Trimming removed 0 bases at V and 8 bases at J, with 12 bases between. CDR1 is SGHDT, CDR2 YYEEEE, per germline. CDR3 length equals 14 residues. CDR3 sequence reads: CASSLDLAWDIQYF. For the CDR3, the DNA is TGTGCCAGCAGCTTGGATCTGGCTTGGGACATTCAGTACTTC.

The J gene is TRBJ2-5, the V gene TRBV15; 7 positions agree with TRBD2. The germline V gene has CDR1 LNHNV and CDR2 YYDKDF (reference sequence). The V and J ends lost 5 bases and 7 bases, in that order; junction bases with no gene match: 10. CDR3 length: 14 amino acids. The CDR3 region has the DNA TGTGCCACCAGCGGGCCTAGCGGCCCCGGGACCCAGTACTTC. As protein: CATSGPSGPGTQYF.

This clonotype was recorded a few times. The V call is TRBV7-9, the J call TRBJ1-1; the D is unclear. The CDR3 covers 13 residues. Germline CDR1 is SEHNR and CDR2 is FQNEAQ (reference sequence). CDR3 sequence (DNA): TGTGCGATACGGACCCCGCGAGACACTGAAGCTTTCTTT. Its translation: CAIRTPRDTEAFF.

The chain employs TRBV20-1 and TRBJ2-1; no definite D call. The germline V gene encodes CDR1 DFQATT and CDR2 SNEGSKA (reference sequence). Trimming took off 2 bases at V and 2 bases at J, with 16 bases between the two ends. This CDR3 comprises 16 residues. CDR3 residues: CSARISTLPPYNEQFF. Here the CDR3 DNA reads TGCAGTGCTAGAATAAGCACACTCCCCCCCTACAATGAGCAGTTCTTC.

This clonotype was detected a few times. This chain uses TRBV4-1 with TRBJ2-2; D may be TRBD2 (5 bases). The germline gives CDR1 MGHRA, CDR2 YSYEKL. V lost 1 base and J 5 bases, leaving 14 bases between the germline ends. This CDR3 has 16 residues. The DNA of the CDR3 is TGCGCCAGCAGCCAAGTATCGCGAACGGGGACCGGGGAGCTGTTTTTT. It translates to CASSQVSRTGTGELFF.

This clonotype has ten or more counts. The chain recombines TRBV9 with TRBJ1-1; D not certain. Germline lookup yields CDR1 SGDLS and CDR2 YYNGEE. Trimming took off 1 base at V and 3 bases at J, with 16 bases between the two ends. The CDR3 spans 16 residues. The CDR3 is CASSVSLEGGDTEAFF. The CDR3 DNA sequence: TGTGCCAGCAGCGTATCCCTGGAGGGAGGAGACACTGAAGCTTTCTTT.

The V gene is TRBV4-1, the J gene TRBJ1-4, with D possibly TRBD1 on 6 matching bases. This CDR3 is 15 amino acids long. V was clipped by 0 bases and J by 10 bases, with 15 bases between them. Germline V gene lookup returns CDR1 MGHRA and CDR2 YSYEKL. The CDR3 nucleotides read TGCGCCAGCAGCCAAGAAGGGACATCGGGGGGAAAACTGTTTTTT. Its protein is CASSQEGTSGGKLFF.

This clonotype was found a few times. The chain is built from TRBV4-1 and TRBJ2-2, with a weak D call TRBD2 (6 bases). The CDR3 is 17 residues long. Germline CDR1 reads MGHRA; CDR2 reads YSYEKL. The V and J ends lost 3 bases and 3 bases respectively, with 17 bases between them. The CDR3 here is CASSHWLGLDDTGELFF. The CDR3 DNA follows: TGCGCCAGCAGCCATTGGTTGGGACTCGACGACACCGGGGAGCTGTTTTTT.

The rearrangement links TRBV6-1 to TRBJ1-5; D is unresolved. The CDR3 spans 13 residues. Germline loops: CDR1 MNHNS, CDR2 SASEGT. V was shortened by 10 bases and J by 6 bases, with 16 bases between the two germline ends. The CDR3 loop is CAIPGPESQPQHF. The CDR3 coding sequence is TGTGCCATTCCCGGGCCGGAATCTCAGCCCCAGCATTTT.

This clonotype has more than one count but fewer than ten. The rearrangement joins TRBV7-9 to TRBJ1-1, with TRBD1 matching over 10 bases. Germline V gene lookup returns CDR1 SEHNR and CDR2 FQNEAQ (reference sequence). This CDR3 has 16 amino acids. V dropped 4 bases and J dropped 3; count of bases not matched to a gene: 8. The CDR3, as DNA: TGTGCCAGCAGCTCGACAGGGGGCAAGGGGGACACTGAAGCTTTCTTT. It translates to CASSSTGGKGDTEAFF.

This clonotype has only a few counts. V usage is TRBV6-2 or TRBV6-3 and J usage is TRBJ2-6; a weak D match, TRBD1 (5 bases). The CDR3 has 17 amino acids. V gave up 6 bases and J gave up 0 bases, with 15 bases separating them. Per germline, CDR1 MNHEY and CDR2 SVGEGT. This CDR3 reads CASSPKGPLSGANVLTF. Here the CDR3 DNA reads TGTGCCAGCAGCCCCAAGGGGCCCCTCTCTGGGGCCAACGTCCTGACTTTC.

The chain links TRBV6-6 to TRBJ2-3, with 10 bases fitting TRBD2. Germline loops: CDR1 MNHNY, CDR2 SVGAGI (reference sequence). V shed 4 bases and J 3 bases; nucleotides not matched to a gene: 7. CDR3 length: 16 amino acids. CDR3: CASSSTSGGATDTQYF. In DNA, the CDR3 is TGTGCCAGCAGTTCCACCAGCGGGGGGGCGACAGATACGCAGTATTTT.

The rearrangement joins TRBV2 to TRBJ1-2; D call uncertain. The CDR3 covers 12 residues. Germline CDR1 SNHLY, CDR2 FYNNEI. The germline V and J ends were trimmed by 6 bases and 8 bases, with 13 bases remaining between them. CDR3 region: CASREYHGGYTF. In DNA, the CDR3 is TGTGCCAGCAGGGAGTATCATGGCGGCTACACCTTC.

V is TRBV6-2 or TRBV6-3 and J is TRBJ2-5; TRBD2 is a possible D gene (6 bases). Germline lookup yields CDR1 MNHEY and CDR2 SVGEGT. The CDR3 has 17 amino acids. V lost 1 base and J lost 2, with 17 bases in between. Written as DNA, the CDR3 is TGTGCCAGCAGTTACTTTCCCCCGGTGGAGGGACAAGAGACCCAGTACTTC. Its protein product is CASSYFPPVEGQETQYF.

The chain has TRBV20-1 and TRBJ2-7; TRBD1 is a possible D gene (5 bases). The CDR3 covers 13 residues. Germline CDR1 DFQATT, CDR2 SNEGSKA (reference sequence). Trimming pared 7 bases from V and 5 bases from J, leaving 18 bases between. In nucleotides, the CDR3 is TGCAGTGTACAGCACAGGTCAATTGACGAGCAGTACTTC. It is translated as CSVQHRSIDEQYF.

This clonotype was observed a few times. V is TRBV12-3 or TRBV12-4 and J is TRBJ1-4; 7 nucleotides line up with TRBD1. The ends lost 5 bases at V and 3 bases at J; junction bases unmatched: 6. The CDR3 is 15 amino acids. CDR3 in DNA: TGTGCCAGCAGTCACAGGGGCCCGCCTAATGAAAAACTGTTTTTT. Amino acids: CASSHRGPPNEKLFF.

The chain joins TRBV6-5 to TRBJ2-3; D possibly corresponds to TRBD1 (5 bases). Germline CDR1 reads MNHEY; CDR2 reads SVGAGI. The CDR3 extends over 14 amino acids. Trimming cost V 6 bases and J 3 bases, with 13 bases left between them. The CDR3 spells CASRDPRVTDTQYF. The CDR3 nucleotides are TGTGCCAGCAGAGATCCCAGGGTTACAGATACGCAGTATTTT.

J is TRBJ1-1 and V is TRBV28; D ambiguous. Germline-derived CDR1 and CDR2 are MDHEN and SYDVKM. V was cut by 5 bases and J by 1 base, with 8 bases left in between. This CDR3 comprises 13 residues. The CDR3 nucleotides read TGTGCCAGCAGTCATGGCCCGAACACTGAAGCTTTCTTT. Its translation: CASSHGPNTEAFF.

The rearrangement links TRBV6-6 to TRBJ1-1, with 7 bases lining up with TRBD1. CDR1 is MNHNY, CDR2 SVGAGI, per germline (reference sequence). The CDR3 consists of 13 residues. After removal of 8 bases from V and 5 bases from J, the junction contained 8 bases not matched to a gene. The CDR3 nucleotides are TGTGCCAGCGGTCCCAGGGGGGAAACTGAAGCTTTCTTT. Translation gives CASGPRGETEAFF.

The chain uses TRBV4-1 and TRBJ1-1; D is undetermined. Trimming took 4 bases from V and 3 from J, leaving 15 bases between them. This CDR3 is 15 amino acids long. CDR1 is MGHRA, CDR2 YSYEKL, per germline. Written as DNA, the CDR3 is TGCGCCAGCAGCCCCAGATGGTCGGAATACACTGAAGCTTTCTTT. It encodes CASSPRWSEYTEAFF.

The chain links TRBV7-6 to TRBJ2-7, with D possibly being TRBD1 or TRBD2 (6 bases each). CDR1 and CDR2 from the germline V gene are SGHVS and FNYEAQ. The CDR3 contains 15 residues. CDR3 nucleotides: TGTGCCAGCAGCCCCGGGGGCAGTATAACCTACGAGCGGTACGTC. It codes for CASSPGGSITYERYV.

This clonotype was detected a few times. V gene TRBV10-3 combines with J gene TRBJ2-1, with a tentative D call TRBD1 (6 bases). The length of the CDR3 is 17 residues. The V end lost 3 bases, the J end lost 2 bases, and 17 bases lay between the germline ends. From germline, CDR1 is ENHRY and CDR2 SYGVKD. CDR3 DNA sequence: TGTGCCATCAGTGATTTAGGGGGAAGCGGTCCCTACAATGAGCAGTTCTTC. Protein product: CAISDLGGSGPYNEQFF.

This clonotype has only a few counts. V usage is TRBV19 and J usage is TRBJ1-1; 9 bases line up with TRBD1. This CDR3 is 15 amino acids long. J was trimmed by 6 bases and V by 3 bases; bases with no gene match: 8. The germline V gene encodes CDR1 LNHDA and CDR2 SQIVND (reference sequence). The CDR3, as DNA: TGTGCCAGTAGTATCGCCGGGACAGGGCTCCCTGAAGCTTTCTTT. Translation gives CASSIAGTGLPEAFF.

Details on this clonotype: A junction boundary mismatches the germline segment, possibly from a read error. The chain uses TRBV7-9 and TRBJ2-1; 10 nucleotides align to TRBD1. The CDR3 consists of 14 residues. CDR1 SEHNR and CDR2 FQNEAQ come from the germline V gene (reference sequence). The CDR3 sequence: CASSPRQGASEKFF. The CDR3 DNA sequence: TGTGCCAGCAGCCCCCGACAGGGGGCAAGTGAGAAGTTCTTC.

This clonotype was found a few times. This sequence joins TRBV12-3 or TRBV12-4 and TRBJ1-2, with 8 bases identical to TRBD1. The CDR3 extends over 12 amino acids. The ends lost 6 bases at V and 7 bases at J; junction bases unmatched: 4. This chain's CDR3 is CASRDRDFGYTF. The CDR3 DNA reads as TGTGCCAGCAGGGACAGGGATTTTGGCTACACCTTC.